This note documents a single TCR beta chain sequence. Its antigen is currently unknown. This record comes from a study of shared clonotypes between healthy human individuals. Whole-study results and caveats: Having only a few donors restricted how much genetic and exposure-history diversity was captured.

This CDR3 region has 16 residues. V lost 3 bases to trimming and J lost 5 bases, with 17 bases between them. The germline CDR1 and CDR2 sequences are MDHEN and SYDVKM. Clones were sequenced by immunoSEQ multiplex PCR, and TCRdb holds only the in-frame ones, with some missing. The table lists hundreds of thousands of clones, around 72% of them singletons. Within Nashville, Tennessee resided all donors, each a Caucasian adult. Naive CD4+ cells were CD45RA-selected; the remaining cells were memory. The TCR comes from a woman aged 30 to 39 in good health. Sequenced material: memory CD4+ T cells sorted from blood. Sample subset: CD45RA-negative fraction. V is TRBV28 and J is TRBJ1-3; D is perhaps TRBD1 (5 bases). CDR3 sequence: CASSLTRVGARNTIYF. In DNA form, the CDR3 reads TGTGCCAGCAGTTTGACGAGGGTTGGGGCAAGAAACACCATATATTTT. Full variable domain (remainder filled in from reference TRBV28 and TRBJ1-3): DVKVTQSSRYLVKRTGEKVFLECVQDMDHENMFWYRQDPGLGLRLIYFSYDVKMKEKGDIPEGYSVSREKKERFSLILESASTNQTSMYLCASSLTRVGARNTIYFGEGSWLTVV.